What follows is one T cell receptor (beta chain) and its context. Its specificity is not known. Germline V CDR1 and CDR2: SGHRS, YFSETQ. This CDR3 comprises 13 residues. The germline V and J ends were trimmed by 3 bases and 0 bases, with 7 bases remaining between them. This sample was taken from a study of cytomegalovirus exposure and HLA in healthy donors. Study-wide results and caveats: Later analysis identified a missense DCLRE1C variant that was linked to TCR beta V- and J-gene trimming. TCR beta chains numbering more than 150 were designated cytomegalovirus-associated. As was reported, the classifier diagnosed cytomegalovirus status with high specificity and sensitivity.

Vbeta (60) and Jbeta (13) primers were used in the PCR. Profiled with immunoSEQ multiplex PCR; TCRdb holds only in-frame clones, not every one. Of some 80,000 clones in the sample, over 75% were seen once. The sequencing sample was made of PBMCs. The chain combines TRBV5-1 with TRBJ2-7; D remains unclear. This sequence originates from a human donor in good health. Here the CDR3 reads CASSSQASYEQYF. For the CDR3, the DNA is TGCGCCAGCAGCTCCCAGGCCTCCTACGAGCAGTACTTC.